A few counts support the clone carrying this T cell receptor (beta chain). Its target is unknown. TCRdb called the 5' RACE reads again in MiXCR, with one record for every CDR3 protein. The sample has fewer than 700,000 distinct CDR3 sequences, about 22% seen once; the top ten hold about 8.4%. The CDR3 is made up of 15 amino acids. V was pared by 4 bases and J by 7 bases, with 10 bases of the junction left unmatched. Germline V gives CDR1 SGHTA, CDR2 FQGNSA. The data were obtained in a study of T-cell memory formation after mild COVID-19. Study outcomes and limitations: Balance between CD4 and CD8 was seen in clones contracting day 15 to 85, and a CD4+ lean was seen in later expanders. Contracting CD4+ clones were located mainly in CM and EM, and CD8+ clones in EMRA. A subset of responding clones appeared in pre-infection memory, suggesting cross-reactive memory joined.

Specimen: PBMCs or a T cell subset sorted from them (not recorded which). J is TRBJ1-2 and V is TRBV7-2, with 9 bases aligning to TRBD1. This receptor was obtained from an adult woman who had mild COVID-19 (a few samples of this study predate the infection). Cell type and time point are not known. The CDR3 DNA follows: TGTGCCAGCAGCTGGTCCCGGGACAGGGCCGGTGGCTACACCTTC. Protein sequence: CASSWSRDRAGGYTF.